This T cell receptor beta chain came from a study of OX40 agonist ivuxolimab in advanced cancers. V lost 6 bases, J lost 4 bases, and 15 bases lay in between. Germline assignment: CDR1 MDHEN and CDR2 SYDVKM. This CDR3 has 14 residues. Blood got drawn at baseline, again on cycle 4 day 1, and then on cycle 7 day 1. Some clones are missing from TCRdb's copy, which holds only in-frame ones; the method was immunoSEQ multiplex PCR. The data hold under 60,000 clones, with roughly 80% observed a single time. Sequenced here: CD4+ or CD8+ T cells sorted from blood, sampled in a trial of the OX40 agonist ivuxolimab. The chain employs TRBV28 and TRBJ1-2, with a weak D call TRBD1 (6 bases). This sequence was found in an adult with an advanced solid tumor such as melanoma, head and neck, liver or kidney cancer. The CDR3 DNA follows: TGTGCCAGCAGGGAGGGGGGGGCGGGCTATGGCTACACCTTC. This gives the protein CASREGGAGYGYTF.